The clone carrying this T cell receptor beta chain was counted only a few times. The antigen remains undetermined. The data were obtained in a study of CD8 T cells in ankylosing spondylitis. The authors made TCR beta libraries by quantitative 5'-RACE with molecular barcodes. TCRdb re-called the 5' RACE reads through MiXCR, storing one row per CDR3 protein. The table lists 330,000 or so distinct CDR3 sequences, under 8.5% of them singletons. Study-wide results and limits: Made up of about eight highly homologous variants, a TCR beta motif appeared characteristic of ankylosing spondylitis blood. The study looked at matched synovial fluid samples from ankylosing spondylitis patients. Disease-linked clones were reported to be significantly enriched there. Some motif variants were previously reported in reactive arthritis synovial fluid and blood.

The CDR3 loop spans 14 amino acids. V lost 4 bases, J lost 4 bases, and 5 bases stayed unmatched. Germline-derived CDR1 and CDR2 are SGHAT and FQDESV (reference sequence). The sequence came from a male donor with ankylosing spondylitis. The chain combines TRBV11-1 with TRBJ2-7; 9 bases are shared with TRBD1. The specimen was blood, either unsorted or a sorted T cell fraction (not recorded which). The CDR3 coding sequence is TGTGCCAGCAGCTCTACAGGGGGCCGATACGAGCAGTACTTC. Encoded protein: CASSSTGGRYEQYF.